The clone carrying this TCR beta chain was seen a few times. The data stem from a study of technical replicates of blood from several donors. V lost 6 bases, J lost 1 base, and 5 bases stayed unmatched. Germline V gene lookup returns CDR1 MDHEN and CDR2 SYDVKM. The CDR3 covers 14 residues. Clones were sequenced by immunoSEQ multiplex PCR, and TCRdb holds only the in-frame ones, with some missing. The data contain almost 70,000 clones, approximately 91% of them singletons. This chain joins TRBV28 and TRBJ1-1, with 7 bases fitting TRBD1. Sequencing used PBMCs. The TCR sequence derives from a human donor in good health. Some clones in this sample may be carry-over from other donors' samples. DNA of the CDR3: TGTGCCAGCAGGGGGGGACAGACGAACACTGAAGCTTTCTTT. Translation gives CASRGGQTNTEAFF.